A selection of T cell receptor beta chains follows, all from one sample in a study of coeliac disease. Measured with immunoSEQ multiplex PCR; TCRdb has only the in-frame clones, and not every one. The table lists several thousand clones, roughly half of them singletons. Sequenced material: intraepithelial lymphocytes from the gut. These receptors all come from a woman between 65 and 79 years old with celiac disease. CDR3s include the opening cysteine and the closing phenylalanine or tryptophan. A D gene is named only where the DNA matches it firmly. The size entry is marked missing in some rows and otherwise reads once, few, many or a size class.

J gene,D gene,clone size,V gene,CDR3 protein,CDR3 DNA
TRBJ1-6,.,few,TRBV4-3,CASSQATRVPDNSPLHF,TGCGCCAGCAGCCAAGCGACCAGGGTGCCTGATAATTCACCCCTCCACTTT
TRBJ2-3,.,few,TRBV9,CASSVELATDTQYF,TGTGCCAGCAGCGTAGAGCTAGCGACAGATACGCAGTATTTT
TRBJ2-7,TRBD2,.,TRBV19,CASSIAGGLSEQYF,TGTGCCAGTAGTATAGCGGGGGGGCTCTCCGAGCAGTACTTC
TRBJ1-1,.,.,TRBV5-1,CASSFTPGLTNTEAFF,TGCGCCAGCAGCTTTACCCCGGGACTGACAAACACTGAAGCTTTCTTT
TRBJ2-5,TRBD1,.,TRBV2,CASQGVETQYF,TGTGCCAGCCAGGGGGTTGAGACCCAGTACTTC
TRBJ2-1,TRBD2,few,TRBV28,CASSLRAGGYNEQFF,TGTGCCAGCAGTTTACGAGCGGGGGGGTACAATGAGCAGTTCTTC
TRBJ1-4,TRBD1,.,TRBV7-4,CASSLFKGGPLNEKLFF,TGTGCCAGCAGCTTATTTAAAGGGGGCCCCCTTAATGAAAAACTGTTTTTT
TRBJ2-5,.,.,TRBV5-1,CASSLGTGRETQYF,TGCGCCAGCAGCTTGGGTACAGGGCGGGAGACCCAGTACTTC
TRBJ2-2,.,.,TRBV19,CASSKGVTVVNTGELFF,TGTGCCAGTAGTAAGGGGGTCACAGTCGTGAACACCGGGGAGCTGTTTTTT
TRBJ2-5,.,.,TRBV19,CASSLVVQETQYF,TGTGCCAGTAGTTTGGTAGTACAAGAGACCCAGTACTTC
TRBJ2-4,.,.,TRBV5-1,CASSLVRVIAKNIQYF,TGCGCCAGCAGCTTGGTCAGGGTAATAGCCAAAAACATTCAGTACTTC
TRBJ2-1,TRBD2,.,TRBV9,CASSALGLAGANEQFF,TGTGCCAGCAGCGCACTGGGACTAGCGGGGGCCAATGAGCAGTTCTTC
TRBJ2-7,.,.,TRBV5-4,CASSLGGYEQYF,TGTGCCAGCAGCTTGGGAGGCTACGAGCAGTACTTC
TRBJ2-3,.,few,TRBV14,CASSPNPLDSYTDTQYF,TGTGCCAGCAGCCCCAACCCCCTCGACAGTTACACAGATACGCAGTATTTT
TRBJ2-1,.,.,TRBV19,CASSIRTGRYNEQFF,TGTGCCAGTAGTATAAGAACCGGGAGATACAATGAGCAGTTCTTC
TRBJ1-1,.,.,TRBV11-1,CASSLSRGPTEAFF,TGTGCCAGCAGTTTGAGCAGAGGCCCCACTGAAGCTTTCTTT
TRBJ1-6,.,.,TRBV7-6,CASSLSAGLDSPLHF,TGTGCCAGCAGCTTATCCGCAGGGCTCGATTCACCCCTCCACTTT
TRBJ2-6,.,.,TRBV22-1,CPGSLEGKRTSRANVLTF,TGTCCTGGGAGTCTAGAAGGAAAGCGAACAAGTCGGGCCAACGTCCTGACTTTC
TRBJ2-7,TRBD2,.,TRBV9,CASSVGGGFSSYEQYF,TGTGCCAGCAGCGTAGGGGGGGGGTTCAGCTCCTACGAGCAGTACTTC
TRBJ1-1,TRBD1,.,TRBV4-2,CASSQDEGTGNTEAFF,TGTGCCAGCAGCCAAGATGAGGGGACAGGGAACACTGAAGCTTTCTTT
TRBJ2-2,TRBD1,.,TRBV30,CAGDRANQAGELFF,TGTGCCGGTGACAGGGCGAATCAGGCCGGGGAGCTGTTTTTT
TRBJ2-7,TRBD2,.,TRBV27,CASGLAGGYFLYEQYF,TGTGCCAGCGGACTAGCGGGGGGATACTTCTTATACGAGCAGTACTTC
TRBJ2-1,.,.,TRBV10-3,CAISESDSSSYNEQFF,TGTGCCATCAGTGAGTCTGACAGTAGCTCCTACAATGAGCAGTTCTTC
TRBJ1-1,.,.,TRBV6-5,CATTLGGNTEAFF,TGTGCCACCACGCTCGGAGGGAACACTGAAGCTTTCTTT
TRBJ2-7,TRBD1,.,TRBV6-5,CASRHRDSYEQYF,TGTGCCAGCAGACACCGGGACAGCTACGAGCAGTACTTC
TRBJ1-1,.,.,TRBV16,CASSHTNPGDAFF,TGTGCCAGCAGCCACACCAACCCCGGGGATGCTTTCTTT
TRBJ2-3,.,few,TRBV9,CASSPQAPDTQYF,TGTGCCAGCAGCCCTCAAGCCCCAGATACGCAGTATTTT
TRBJ1-2,TRBD1,.,TRBV20-1,CSVITGDGYTF,TGCAGTGTCATTACAGGGGATGGCTACACCTTC
TRBJ2-1,.,.,TRBV4-3,CASSQDLSNEQFF,TGCGCCAGCAGCCAAGATCTGTCGAATGAGCAGTTCTTC
TRBJ1-1,.,.,TRBV21-1,CASSKGVGAATEAFF,TGTGCCAGCAGCAAAGGGGTAGGGGCTGCCACTGAAGCTTTCTTT
TRBJ1-1,.,.,TRBV19,CASSGFPEAFF,TGTGCCAGTTCGGGGTTTCCCGAAGCTTTCTTT
TRBJ1-1,.,.,TRBV5-6,CASSWAGGMGTNTEAFF,TGTGCCAGCAGCTGGGCGGGGGGTATGGGTACAAACACTGAAGCTTTCTTT
TRBJ2-1,TRBD2,once,TRBV11-2,CASSSSSGGAGDEQFF,TGTGCCAGCAGCTCCTCTAGCGGGGGGGCGGGCGATGAGCAGTTCTTC
TRBJ2-1,.,.,TRBV10-1,CASSSGTYNEQFF,TGCGCCAGCAGTTCGGGGACCTACAATGAGCAGTTCTTC
TRBJ1-1,.,.,TRBV30,CAGGRQETEAFF,TGTGCCGGGGGAAGACAGGAGACTGAAGCTTTCTTT
TRBJ1-6,.,.,TRBV29-1,CSARDGGFNSPLHF,TGCAGCGCCCGGGACGGGGGTTTTAATTCACCCCTCCACTTT
TRBJ1-5,TRBD1,few,TRBV6-5,CASRRTGANQPQHF,TGTGCCAGCCGCAGGACAGGGGCTAATCAGCCCCAGCATTTT
TRBJ2-1,.,.,TRBV2,CATQYPGRSDEQFF,TGTGCCACACAATACCCCGGCAGGTCGGATGAGCAGTTCTTC
TRBJ2-3,.,few,TRBV27,CASGGPNPADTQYF,TGTGCCAGCGGAGGGCCGAACCCAGCAGATACGCAGTATTTT